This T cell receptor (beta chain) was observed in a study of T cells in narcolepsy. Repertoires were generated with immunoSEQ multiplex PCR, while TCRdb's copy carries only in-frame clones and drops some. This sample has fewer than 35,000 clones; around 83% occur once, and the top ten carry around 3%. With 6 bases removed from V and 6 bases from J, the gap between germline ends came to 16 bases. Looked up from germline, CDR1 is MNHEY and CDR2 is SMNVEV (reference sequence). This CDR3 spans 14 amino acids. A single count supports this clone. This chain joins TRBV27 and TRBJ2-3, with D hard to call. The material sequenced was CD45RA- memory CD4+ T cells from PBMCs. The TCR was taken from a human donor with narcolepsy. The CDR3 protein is CASRPSHTGDTQYF. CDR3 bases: TGTGCCAGCAGACCGAGCCACACCGGGGATACGCAGTATTTT.